A single sample gave rise to the 7 T cell receptor beta chains below, sequenced in a study of OX40 agonist ivuxolimab in advanced cancers. Sequenced by immunoSEQ multiplex PCR; TCRdb stores in-frame clones only, minus some. The table shows about 50,000 clones, with over 80% occurring only once. The sample was CD4+ or CD8+ T cells sorted from blood, taken in a trial of the OX40 agonist ivuxolimab. These receptors all stem from an adult with an advanced solid tumor such as melanoma, head and neck, liver or kidney cancer.

The genes are TRBV19 and TRBJ1-5; tentative D call: TRBD1 (5 bases). V was trimmed by 5 bases and J by 4 bases, leaving 15 bases between them. CDR1 and CDR2 (germline): LNHDA, SQIVND (reference sequence). The CDR3 consists of 15 residues. The CDR3 spells CASSPRDFGNQPQHF. In DNA form, the CDR3 reads TGTGCCAGTAGTCCCCGGGACTTCGGGAATCAGCCCCAGCATTTT.

This clone has only one observation. The rearrangement joins TRBV19 to TRBJ2-1; TRBD1 aligns across 11 bases. Germline-derived CDR1 and CDR2 are LNHDA and SQIVND (reference sequence). The V segment lost 5 bases and the J segment 9 bases; nucleotides outside the gene matches: 6. This CDR3 has 14 residues. Here the CDR3 DNA reads TGTGCCAGTAGTTTCAGGACAGGGGGCGCTGAGCAGTTCTTC. Protein product: CASSFRTGGAEQFF.

The chain joins TRBV4-2 to TRBJ1-2; D is uncertain. Germline CDR1 reads LGHNA; CDR2 reads YNFKEQ. This CDR3 contains 13 residues. Trimming removed 3 bases from V and 2 bases from J, with 7 bases in between. CDR3 in DNA: TGTGCCAGCAGCCAGTCGCTGAACTATGGCTACACCTTC. Translation gives CASSQSLNYGYTF.

The J gene is TRBJ1-3, the V gene TRBV6-6, with 7 bases aligning to TRBD1. Trimming at V came to 6 bases and at J to 0 bases, leaving 5 bases not matched to a gene. From germline, CDR1 is MNHNY and CDR2 SVGAGI (reference sequence). CDR3 length equals 15 residues. CDR3 loop: CASRLDRSSGNTIYF. The CDR3 DNA reads TGTGCCAGCAGGCTGGACAGGTCCTCTGGAAACACCATATATTTT.

The chain carries TRBV30 and TRBJ1-2, with D uncertain. Trimming stripped 2 bases from V and 2 bases from J, with 6 bases between. Per the germline V gene, CDR1 is GTSNPN and CDR2 is SVGIG (reference sequence). The CDR3 spans 12 residues. The CDR3 bases are TGTGCCTGGAGTTATCTCAACTATGGCTACACCTTC. Translation gives CAWSYLNYGYTF.

CDR3 bases: TGTGCCAGCAGCCCACGAGACTCCACTTGGACAAACAATGAGCAGTTCTTC. Translating gives CASSPRDSTWTNNEQFF. The V and J genes are TRBV7-2 and TRBJ2-1; the D gene is possibly TRBD1 (5 bases). CDR1 SGHTA and CDR2 FQGNSA come from the germline V gene. V was cut by 5 bases and J by 5 bases, with 22 bases left in between. The CDR3 extends over 17 amino acids.

V usage is TRBV29-1 and J usage is TRBJ1-1; no definite D call. This CDR3 region has 13 residues. Trimming removed 3 bases at V and 1 base at J, with 9 bases between. From germline, CDR1 is SQVTM and CDR2 ANQGSEA. The CDR3 region is CSVDNRRNTEAFF. The CDR3 DNA reads as TGCAGCGTTGACAACAGAAGGAACACTGAAGCTTTCTTT.